The rows below give T cell receptor beta chains drawn from one sample of a study of blood T cell repertoires in COVID-19. Clones were sequenced by immunoSEQ multiplex PCR, and TCRdb holds only the in-frame ones, with some missing. Of a few hundred thousand clones listed, roughly nine tenths were seen once; the top ten hold around 5.9%. Source material: peripheral blood. These TCRs come from a man in his 60s with acute or convalescent COVID-19. CDR3s include the opening cysteine and the closing phenylalanine or tryptophan. The D gene is left open where the match is weak. Only part of the rows carry a size: once, few, many, or a class if the clone is expanded.

D: TRBD2; J: TRBJ2-2; size: NA; V: TRBV5-1; CDR3: CASSHTSGRNTGELFF; DNA: TGCGCCAGCAGCCACACTAGCGGGAGGAACACCGGGGAGCTGTTTTTT
D: TRBD2; J: TRBJ2-7; size: NA; V: TRBV18; CDR3: CASSPASLAGVYEQYF; DNA: TGTGCCAGCTCACCAGCCAGCTTAGCGGGAGTATACGAGCAGTACTTC
D: NA; J: TRBJ1-5; size: NA; V: TRBV21-1; CDR3: CAKTSPRTGGLYSNQPQHF; DNA: TGTGCCAAAACCTCCCCACGGACAGGGGGCTTGTATAGCAATCAGCCCCAGCATTTT
D: NA; J: TRBJ1-5; size: once; V: TRBV30; CDR3: CAWGQGRQPQHF; DNA: TGTGCCTGGGGGCAGGGGCGGCAGCCCCAGCATTTT
D: NA; J: TRBJ1-3; size: NA; V: TRBV7-8; CDR3: CASSLVRGNRRGNTIYF; DNA: TGTGCCAGCAGCTTAGTACGGGGAAATCGGAGAGGAAACACCATATATTTT
D: NA; J: TRBJ2-7; size: NA; V: TRBV5-8; CDR3: CASSLRLPYEQYF; DNA: TGTGCCAGCAGCTTAAGACTCCCGTACGAGCAGTACTTC
D: NA; J: TRBJ1-4; size: NA; V: TRBV25-1; CDR3: CASSERVGYEKLFF; DNA: TGTGCCAGCAGTGAGCGGGTTGGGTATGAAAAACTGTTTTTT
D: TRBD1; J: TRBJ2-7; size: NA; V: TRBV29-1; CDR3: CSADRGGEQYF; DNA: TGCAGCGCCGACAGGGGAGGCGAGCAGTACTTC
D: NA; J: TRBJ1-3; size: NA; V: TRBV7-2; CDR3: CASSLGGGYSGNTIYF; DNA: TGTGCCAGCAGCTTAGGGGGAGGCTACTCTGGAAACACCATATATTTT
D: TRBD2; J: TRBJ2-1; size: NA; V: TRBV9; CDR3: CASSVGVSGAYNEQFF; DNA: TGTGCCAGCAGCGTAGGGGTTAGCGGGGCCTACAATGAGCAGTTCTTC
D: TRBD1; J: TRBJ2-5; size: NA; V: TRBV29-1; CDR3: CSVRTGQETQYF; DNA: TGCAGCGTTAGGACAGGCCAAGAGACCCAGTACTTC
D: NA; J: TRBJ1-2; size: NA; V: TRBV27; CDR3: CASSLSRRFYGYTF; DNA: TGTGCCAGCAGTTTATCGCGGCGGTTCTATGGCTACACCTTC
D: TRBD2; J: TRBJ2-3; size: NA; V: TRBV2; CDR3: CASIGGGPTDTQYF; DNA: TGTGCCAGCATCGGCGGGGGGCCCACAGATACGCAGTATTTT
D: TRBD1; J: TRBJ1-5; size: NA; V: TRBV29-1; CDR3: CSVGDREDQPQHF; DNA: TGCAGCGTTGGCGACAGGGAAGACCAGCCCCAGCATTTT
D: NA; J: TRBJ2-7; size: NA; V: TRBV7-2; CDR3: CASSLALGQYPYEQYF; DNA: TGTGCCAGCAGCTTAGCGCTAGGCCAGTACCCCTACGAGCAGTACTTC
D: NA; J: TRBJ2-5; size: NA; V: TRBV6-2/TRBV6-3; CDR3: CASSYFAGRQETQYF; DNA: TGTGCCAGCAGTTACTTTGCGGGTCGTCAAGAGACCCAGTACTTC
D: TRBD1; J: TRBJ2-5; size: NA; V: TRBV5-1; CDR3: CASLDRVGKTQYF; DNA: TGCGCCAGCCTGGACAGGGTGGGAAAGACCCAGTACTTC
D: NA; J: TRBJ2-5; size: many; V: TRBV6-4; CDR3: CASSVNSQETQYF; DNA: TGTGCCAGCAGTGTAAACAGTCAAGAGACCCAGTACTTC
D: NA; J: TRBJ1-1; size: few; V: TRBV11-3; CDR3: CASSVDTINTEAFF; DNA: TGTGCCAGCAGCGTGGACACTATTAACACTGAAGCTTTCTTT
D: NA; J: TRBJ1-2; size: NA; V: TRBV7-9; CDR3: CASSLERYYGYTF; DNA: TGTGCCAGCAGCTTGGAGCGATACTATGGCTACACCTTC